This T cell receptor beta chain was captured in a study of T cell repertoires in cytomegalovirus infection. Germline loops: CDR1 SGHAT, CDR2 FQNNGV. Trimming took off 1 base at V and 4 bases at J, with 10 bases between the two ends. The CDR3 is made up of 14 amino acids. This clonotype was seen a handful of times. The antigen remains unidentified. Study-wide points: The study identified carriers of CMV plus the relevant HLA from cumulative public TCR beta family frequency.

Each CDR3 protein is one row after TCRdb ran MiXCR on the reads. The data contain 110,000 to 150,000 distinct CDR3 sequences, approximately 30% of them seen just once; the ten biggest clones take up 52%. The chain links TRBV11-2 to TRBJ1-1, with D perhaps TRBD1 (5 bases). This specimen consisted of CD8+ T cells from cultured PBMCs, obtained from culture after CMV antigen stimulation. This clonotype was obtained from a human donor in good health (CMV status not recorded). Some clones in this sample may be carry-over from other donors' samples. The CDR3 loop is CASSLVLGGTEAFF. The CDR3 bases are TGTGCCAGCAGCTTAGTGTTGGGGGGCACTGAAGCTTTCTTT.